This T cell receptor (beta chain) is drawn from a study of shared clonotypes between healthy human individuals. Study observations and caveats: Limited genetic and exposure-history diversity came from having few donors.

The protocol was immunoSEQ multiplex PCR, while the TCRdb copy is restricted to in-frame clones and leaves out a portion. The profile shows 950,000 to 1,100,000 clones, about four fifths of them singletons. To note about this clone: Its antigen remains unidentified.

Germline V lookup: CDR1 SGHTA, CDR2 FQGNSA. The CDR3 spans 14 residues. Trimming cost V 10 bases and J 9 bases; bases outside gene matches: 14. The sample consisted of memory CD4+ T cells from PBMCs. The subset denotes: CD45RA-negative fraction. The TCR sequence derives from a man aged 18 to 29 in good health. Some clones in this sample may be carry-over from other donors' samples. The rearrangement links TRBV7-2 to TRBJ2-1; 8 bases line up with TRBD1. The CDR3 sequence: CATRSGRGRGEQFF. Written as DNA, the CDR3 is TGTGCCACACGAAGCGGCAGGGGGCGAGGTGAGCAGTTCTTC.